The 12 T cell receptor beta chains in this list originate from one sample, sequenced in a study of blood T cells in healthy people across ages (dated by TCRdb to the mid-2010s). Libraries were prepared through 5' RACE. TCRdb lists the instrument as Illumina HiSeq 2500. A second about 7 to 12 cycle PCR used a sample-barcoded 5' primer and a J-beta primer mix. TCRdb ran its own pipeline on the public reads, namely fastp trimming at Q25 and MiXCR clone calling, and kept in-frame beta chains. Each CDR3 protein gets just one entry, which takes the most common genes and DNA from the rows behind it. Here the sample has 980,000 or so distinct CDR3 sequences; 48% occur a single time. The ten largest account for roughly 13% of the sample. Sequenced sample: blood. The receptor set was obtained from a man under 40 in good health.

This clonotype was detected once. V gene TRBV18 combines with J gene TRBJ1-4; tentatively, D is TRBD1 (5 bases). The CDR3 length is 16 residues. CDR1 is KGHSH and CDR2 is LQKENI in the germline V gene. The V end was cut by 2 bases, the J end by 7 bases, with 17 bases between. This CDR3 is CASSPVLEGVSEKLFF. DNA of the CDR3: TGTGCCAGCTCACCAGTCTTGGAAGGGGTCTCTGAAAAACTGTTTTTT.

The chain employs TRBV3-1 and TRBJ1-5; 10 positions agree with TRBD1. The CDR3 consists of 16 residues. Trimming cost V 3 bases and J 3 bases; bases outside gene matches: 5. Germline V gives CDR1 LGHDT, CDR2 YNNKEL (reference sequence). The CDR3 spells CASSQSTGGFNQPQHF. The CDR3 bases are TGTGCCAGCAGCCAGTCGACAGGGGGCTTCAATCAGCCCCAGCATTTT.

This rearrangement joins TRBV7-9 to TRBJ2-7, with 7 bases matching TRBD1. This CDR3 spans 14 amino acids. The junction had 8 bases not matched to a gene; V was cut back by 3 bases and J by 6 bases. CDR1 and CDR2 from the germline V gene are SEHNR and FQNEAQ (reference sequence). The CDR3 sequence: CASSFWDSYFEQYF. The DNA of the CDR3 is TGTGCCAGCAGCTTCTGGGACAGTTACTTCGAGCAGTACTTC.

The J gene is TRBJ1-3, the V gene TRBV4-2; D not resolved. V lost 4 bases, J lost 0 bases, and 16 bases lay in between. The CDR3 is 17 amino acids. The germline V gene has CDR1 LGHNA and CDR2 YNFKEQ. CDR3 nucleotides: TGTGCCAGCAGCCTAATAGGCCAGGCGATCTCTGGAAACACCATATATTTT. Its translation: CASSLIGQAISGNTIYF.

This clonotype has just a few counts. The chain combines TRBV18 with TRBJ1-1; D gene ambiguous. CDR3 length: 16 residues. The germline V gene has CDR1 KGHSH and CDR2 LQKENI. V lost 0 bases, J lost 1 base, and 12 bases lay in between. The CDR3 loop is CASSPPQTGKNTEAFF. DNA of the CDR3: TGTGCCAGCTCACCACCCCAGACGGGAAAGAACACTGAAGCTTTCTTT.

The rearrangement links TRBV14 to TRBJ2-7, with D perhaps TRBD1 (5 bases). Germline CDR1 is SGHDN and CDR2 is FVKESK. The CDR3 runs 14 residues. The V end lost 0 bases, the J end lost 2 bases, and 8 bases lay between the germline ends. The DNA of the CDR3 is TGTGCCAGCAGCCAAGAGCAAGGGGCCTACGAGCAGTACTTC. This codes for CASSQEQGAYEQYF.

The CDR3 DNA follows: TGCAGTGCCCGGCCCTTTGGGGAGGGGAAAGAGACCCAGTACTTC. This gives the protein CSARPFGEGKETQYF. The rearrangement links TRBV20-1 to TRBJ2-5; 7 bases map to TRBD2. This CDR3 comprises 15 residues. The junction had 13 bases not matched to a gene; V was cut back by 6 bases and J by 3 bases. Germline V CDR1 and CDR2: DFQATT, SNEGSKA (reference sequence).

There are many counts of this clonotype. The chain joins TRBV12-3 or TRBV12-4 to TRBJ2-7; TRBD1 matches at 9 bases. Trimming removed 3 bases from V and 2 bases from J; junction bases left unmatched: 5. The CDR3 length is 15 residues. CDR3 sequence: CASSLGTGPTYEQYF. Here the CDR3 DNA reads TGTGCCAGCAGTTTGGGGACAGGGCCAACCTACGAGCAGTACTTC.

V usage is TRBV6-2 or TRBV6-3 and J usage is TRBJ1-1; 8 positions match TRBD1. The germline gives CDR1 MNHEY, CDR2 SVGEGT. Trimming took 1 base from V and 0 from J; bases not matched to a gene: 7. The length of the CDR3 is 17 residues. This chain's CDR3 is CASSYFLPDRVNTEAFF. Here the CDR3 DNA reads TGTGCCAGCAGTTACTTCTTGCCGGACAGGGTGAACACTGAAGCTTTCTTT.

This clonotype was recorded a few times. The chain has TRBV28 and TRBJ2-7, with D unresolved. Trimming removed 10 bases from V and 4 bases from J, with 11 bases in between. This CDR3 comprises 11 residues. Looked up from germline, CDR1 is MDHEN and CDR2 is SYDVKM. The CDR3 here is CATSSEYEQYF. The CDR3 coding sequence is TGTGCCACATCCTCGGAGTACGAGCAGTACTTC.

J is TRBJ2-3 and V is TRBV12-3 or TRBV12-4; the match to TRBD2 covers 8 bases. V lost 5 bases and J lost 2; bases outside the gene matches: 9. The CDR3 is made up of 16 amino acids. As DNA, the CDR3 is TGTGCCAGCAGTCTCCAGCTAGCGGGCGCCACAGATACGCAGTATTTT. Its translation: CASSLQLAGATDTQYF.

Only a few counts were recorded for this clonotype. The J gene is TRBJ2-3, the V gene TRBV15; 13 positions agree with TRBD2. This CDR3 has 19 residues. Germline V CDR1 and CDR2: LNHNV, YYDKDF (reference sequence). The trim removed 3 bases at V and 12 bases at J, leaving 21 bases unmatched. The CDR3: CATSSTFPENKLAGGTQYF. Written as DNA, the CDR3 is TGTGCCACCAGCAGTACCTTCCCCGAAAACAAACTAGCGGGGGGGACCCAGTATTTT. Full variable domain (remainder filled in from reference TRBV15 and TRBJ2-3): DAMVIQNPRYQVTQFGKPVTLSCSQTLNHNVMYWYQQKSSQAPKLLFHYYDKDFNNEADTPDNFQSRRPNTSFCFLDIRSPGLGDTAMYLCATSSTFPENKLAGGTQYFGPGTRLTVL.